This TCR beta chain came from a study of T cell changes during pregnancy in multiple sclerosis. Sequencing used immunoSEQ multiplex PCR; TCRdb keeps in-frame clones, though not all of them. The sample has almost 20,000 clones; roughly nine tenths are singletons. The CDR3 is made up of 12 amino acids. The germline V gene has CDR1 SGHDT and CDR2 YYEEEE. V was pared by 4 bases and J by 2 bases, with 7 bases between. Sequencing was performed on CD8+ T cells from peripheral blood mononuclear cells, taken in the third trimester of pregnancy. The V gene is TRBV5-6, the J gene TRBJ2-7; tentative D call: TRBD2 (5 bases). This TCR derives from a female donor in good health, enrolled as a control in a pregnancy study. The CDR3 nucleotides read TGTGCCAGCAGCCCCGGGACCTACGAGCAGTACTTC. Protein sequence: CASSPGTYEQYF.